This is a list of T cell receptor beta chains from one sample in a study of blood T cell repertoires in COVID-19. The repertoire was sequenced with immunoSEQ multiplex PCR; TCRdb's copy has only in-frame clones and lacks some. The data contain 93,000 or so clones, roughly 87% of them singletons. The sequenced sample consisted of peripheral blood. These receptor sequences come from an elderly woman in a cohort sampled during active COVID-19. CDR3s include the opening cysteine and the closing phenylalanine or tryptophan. The D gene is left open where the match is weak. Clone size appears in some rows only: once, few, many, or a class for an expanded clone.

d_call: TRBD2
j_call: TRBJ2-3
clone_size: NA
v_call: TRBV7-9
cdr3_nt: TGTGCCAGCAGCCTTAGCGGGGCCAACACAGATACGCAGTATTTT
cdr3_aa: CASSLSGANTDTQYF

d_call: TRBD1
j_call: TRBJ2-7
clone_size: NA
v_call: TRBV5-1
cdr3_nt: TGCGCCAGCAGCAACGGACAGGGGCCCTACGAGCAGTACTTC
cdr3_aa: CASSNGQGPYEQYF

d_call: NA
j_call: TRBJ1-5
clone_size: NA
v_call: TRBV28
cdr3_nt: TGTGCCAGCAGTTTCCCAGGCTTAAATAGCAATCAGCCCCAGCATTTT
cdr3_aa: CASSFPGLNSNQPQHF

d_call: NA
j_call: TRBJ1-5
clone_size: NA
v_call: TRBV18
cdr3_nt: TGTGCCAGCTCACCGGGGGGGGGCAGAGATCAGCCCCAGCATTTT
cdr3_aa: CASSPGGGRDQPQHF

d_call: TRBD1
j_call: TRBJ2-1
clone_size: NA
v_call: TRBV11-2
cdr3_nt: TGTGCCAGCAGCCCACGGACAGGGGTAGGTAATGAGCAGTTCTTC
cdr3_aa: CASSPRTGVGNEQFF

d_call: NA
j_call: TRBJ1-4
clone_size: NA
v_call: TRBV6-5
cdr3_nt: TGTGCCAGCAGGCCCCAGGGGTTTAATGAAAAACTGTTTTTT
cdr3_aa: CASRPQGFNEKLFF

d_call: TRBD2
j_call: TRBJ2-2
clone_size: NA
v_call: TRBV6-9
cdr3_nt: TGTGCCAGCAGGAAAGCGGGAGGAGCGGACGGGGAGCTGTTTTTT
cdr3_aa: CASRKAGGADGELFF

d_call: TRBD1
j_call: TRBJ2-7
clone_size: NA
v_call: TRBV7-8
cdr3_nt: TGTGCCAGCAGCTTTTCGGTACTCTGGACAGGGGACGGGGAGCAGTACTTC
cdr3_aa: CASSFSVLWTGDGEQYF

d_call: NA
j_call: TRBJ2-7
clone_size: NA
v_call: TRBV10-2
cdr3_nt: TGCGCCAGCAGTGAGGGGGGCAGGGGCTACGAGCAGTACTTC
cdr3_aa: CASSEGGRGYEQYF

d_call: NA
j_call: TRBJ2-2
clone_size: once
v_call: TRBV7-9
cdr3_nt: TGTGCCAGCATCAGGCCGGGGGTGAACACCGGGGAGCTGTTTTTT
cdr3_aa: CASIRPGVNTGELFF

d_call: NA
j_call: TRBJ1-5
clone_size: NA
v_call: TRBV19
cdr3_nt: TGTGCCAGTAGCAAGGGGGATGGCAATCAGCCCCAGCATTTT
cdr3_aa: CASSKGDGNQPQHF

d_call: NA
j_call: TRBJ2-1
clone_size: NA
v_call: TRBV10-3
cdr3_nt: TGTGCCATCATTGGCAGATACAATGAGCAGTTCTTC
cdr3_aa: CAIIGRYNEQFF

d_call: NA
j_call: TRBJ2-5
clone_size: NA
v_call: TRBV5-1
cdr3_nt: TGCGCCAGCAGCGAGGGATTGGAGACCCAGTACTTC
cdr3_aa: CASSEGLETQYF

d_call: TRBD2
j_call: TRBJ2-3
clone_size: NA
v_call: TRBV5-5
cdr3_nt: TGTGCCAGCAGCTTCTTTATCCTAGCGGGAGAAGATACGCAGTATTTT
cdr3_aa: CASSFFILAGEDTQYF

d_call: TRBD1
j_call: TRBJ1-1
clone_size: NA
v_call: TRBV29-1
cdr3_nt: TGCAGCGTTGGGGGATCCGGGACAGGTAACACTGAAGCTTTCTTT
cdr3_aa: CSVGGSGTGNTEAFF

d_call: TRBD1
j_call: TRBJ2-7
clone_size: NA
v_call: TRBV6-1
cdr3_nt: TGTGCCAGCAGTGATCCGGGACAGTCCTACGAGCAGTACTTC
cdr3_aa: CASSDPGQSYEQYF

d_call: TRBD1
j_call: TRBJ2-1
clone_size: NA
v_call: TRBV19
cdr3_nt: TGTGCCAGTAGTATACAGGGGGCGCCCAATGAGCAGTTCTTC
cdr3_aa: CASSIQGAPNEQFF

d_call: TRBD2
j_call: TRBJ2-7
clone_size: NA
v_call: TRBV7-9
cdr3_nt: TGTGCCAGCAGCAAGGGACTAGCCGCCTACGAGCAGTACTTC
cdr3_aa: CASSKGLAAYEQYF

d_call: TRBD2
j_call: TRBJ2-3
clone_size: NA
v_call: TRBV5-1
cdr3_nt: TGCGCCAGCAGCTTGGGAGCTAGCGGGCCCACAGATACGCAGTATTTT
cdr3_aa: CASSLGASGPTDTQYF

d_call: NA
j_call: TRBJ1-5
clone_size: NA
v_call: TRBV3-1/TRBV3-2
cdr3_nt: TGTGCCAGCAGCCCCATAGCAGGCAATCAGCCCCAGCATTTT
cdr3_aa: CASSPIAGNQPQHF

d_call: TRBD2
j_call: TRBJ2-3
clone_size: NA
v_call: TRBV11-2
cdr3_nt: TGTGCCAGCACCCCGGGGGGGATAACAGATACGCAGTATTTT
cdr3_aa: CASTPGGITDTQYF

d_call: TRBD1
j_call: TRBJ2-3
clone_size: NA
v_call: TRBV5-1
cdr3_nt: TGCGCCAGCAGCCCATATACAGGGGGCTACACAGATACGCAGTATTTT
cdr3_aa: CASSPYTGGYTDTQYF

d_call: NA
j_call: TRBJ1-2
clone_size: NA
v_call: TRBV6-5
cdr3_nt: TGTGCCAGCACTACCCGCCTCGATGGCTACACCTTC
cdr3_aa: CASTTRLDGYTF

d_call: NA
j_call: TRBJ1-1
clone_size: NA
v_call: TRBV19
cdr3_nt: TGTGCCAGTAGTAGGTTATTAACGGGGACACGCGGTACAGGAACTGAAGCTTTCTTT
cdr3_aa: CASSRLLTGTRGTGTEAFF

d_call: TRBD1
j_call: TRBJ2-6
clone_size: few
v_call: TRBV27
cdr3_nt: TGTGCCAGCAGATCCAGGGACAGGGTAACCTCTGGGGCCAACGTCCTGACTTTC
cdr3_aa: CASRSRDRVTSGANVLTF

d_call: TRBD2
j_call: TRBJ2-3
clone_size: NA
v_call: TRBV5-1
cdr3_nt: TGCGCCAGCAGCTTGAGGGGAGGGTTCACAGATACGCAGTATTTT
cdr3_aa: CASSLRGGFTDTQYF

d_call: TRBD2
j_call: TRBJ2-2
clone_size: once
v_call: TRBV19
cdr3_nt: TGTGCCAGTAGTCCAGGACTAGCCACCGGGGAGCTGTTTTTT
cdr3_aa: CASSPGLATGELFF

d_call: NA
j_call: TRBJ1-5
clone_size: NA
v_call: TRBV2
cdr3_nt: TGTGCCAGCAGTGATGATTCAGGGAGCAATCAGCCCCAGCATTTT
cdr3_aa: CASSDDSGSNQPQHF

d_call: NA
j_call: TRBJ1-2
clone_size: NA
v_call: TRBV27
cdr3_nt: TGTGCCAGCAGGGGGGGGGCGGGAGGCTACACCTTC
cdr3_aa: CASRGGAGGYTF

d_call: TRBD1
j_call: TRBJ1-5
clone_size: NA
v_call: TRBV30
cdr3_nt: TGTGCCTGGGGCGCCGGGACAGGGGTGGTTAATCAGCCCCAGCATTTT
cdr3_aa: CAWGAGTGVVNQPQHF

d_call: NA
j_call: TRBJ2-3
clone_size: NA
v_call: TRBV3-1/TRBV3-2
cdr3_nt: TGTGCCAGCAGCCAAGATACTCAGGGGTATACGCAGTATTTT
cdr3_aa: CASSQDTQGYTQYF